Presented here are 27 T cell receptor beta chains from one specimen sequenced in a study of OX40 agonist ivuxolimab in advanced cancers. Profiling relied on immunoSEQ multiplex PCR, and the TCRdb table lists in-frame clones only, not all of them. Seen here are some 73,000 clones, around 89% observed once, and the top ten hold roughly 9.7%. This specimen was CD4+ or CD8+ T cells sorted from blood, taken in a trial of the OX40 agonist ivuxolimab. Receptor source: an adult with an advanced solid tumor such as melanoma, head and neck, liver or kidney cancer.

The genes are TRBV4-1 and TRBJ1-6; D perhaps matches TRBD1 (5 bases). CDR1 and CDR2 (germline): MGHRA, YSYEKL. Trimming took off 0 bases at V and 7 bases at J, with 10 bases between the two ends. CDR3 length: 15 amino acids. CDR3 loop: CASSQEGPGNSPLHF. The CDR3 DNA follows: TGCGCCAGCAGCCAAGAAGGGCCAGGGAATTCACCCCTCCACTTT.

V and J are TRBV5-6 and TRBJ2-7; D gene uncertain. CDR3 length: 17 residues. Between the trimmed V and J ends, which lost 3 bases and 2 bases, there was a span of 21 bases. The V gene's germline CDR1 is SGHDT and CDR2 YYEEEE. As DNA, the CDR3 is TGTGCCAGCAGCTCCCGGAGAGGTCCCCCCAGGCCCTACGAGCAGTACTTC. It is translated as CASSSRRGPPRPYEQYF.

This clone was seen only once. This chain connects TRBV6-5 to TRBJ2-1; TRBD2 is a possible D gene (6 bases). The germline V gene has CDR1 MNHEY and CDR2 SVGAGI. V was trimmed by 0 bases and J by 2 bases, leaving 11 bases between them. The CDR3 runs to 16 residues. CDR3 bases: TGTGCCAGCAGTTACTCGGTAGCGGCACCCTACAATGAGCAGTTCTTC. Its protein product is CASSYSVAAPYNEQFF.

Notes on this clone: One end of the junction fails to match germline, which may point to a read error. The chain uses TRBV9 and TRBJ1-2, with D possibly TRBD1 on 5 matching bases. CDR1 SGDLS and CDR2 YYNGEE come from the germline V gene. The CDR3 has 15 residues. The CDR3 nucleotides read TGTGCCAGCAGCCCCAGGGTCCTGGGTTACTATAGCTACACCTTC. Translated, it gives CASSPRVLGYYSYTF.

The rearrangement joins TRBV30 to TRBJ1-6; D might be TRBD1 (5 bases). V shed 0 bases and J shed 8 bases, with 8 bases lying between them. Germline CDR1 and CDR2: GTSNPN and SVGIG (reference sequence). CDR3 length equals 13 residues. The CDR3 DNA sequence: TGTGCCTGGAGTGTACAGGAAGATTCACCCCTCCACTTT. Translating gives CAWSVQEDSPLHF.

The chain employs TRBV29-1 and TRBJ2-7; 9 bases are a match to TRBD2. V trimming: 4 bases; J trimming: 0 bases; junction bases outside the gene matches: 7. The CDR3 has 15 residues. The germline CDR1 and CDR2 sequences are SQVTM and ANQGSEA. CDR3 amino acids: CSVVLASGVSYEQYF. The CDR3 coding sequence is TGCAGCGTTGTGTTGGCTAGCGGGGTCTCCTACGAGCAGTACTTC.

This chain uses TRBV9 with TRBJ2-7, with 7 bases aligning to TRBD2. In germline, CDR1 is SGDLS, CDR2 YYNGEE. Germline trimming cut 8 bases from V and 3 bases from J; bases unmatched to any gene: 8. The CDR3 extends over 13 amino acids. The CDR3 region has the DNA TGTGCCAGTACCAGCGGGGAGGGCTACGAGCAGTACTTC. It codes for CASTSGEGYEQYF.

The chain joins TRBV5-1 to TRBJ2-7; a possible D gene is TRBD2 (6 bases). Germline CDR1 and CDR2: SGHRS and YFSETQ. The CDR3 length is 14 residues. The ends were cut back, 2 bases at V and 2 bases at J, with 11 bases in the middle. The CDR3 reads CASSFRGYPYEQYF. CDR3 coding DNA: TGCGCCAGCAGCTTCCGGGGGTACCCCTACGAGCAGTACTTC. The variable domain in full, completed from reference TRBV5-1 and TRBJ2-7, reads KAGVTQTPRYLIKTRGQQVTLSCSPISGHRSVSWYQQTPGQGLQFLFEYFSETQRNKGNFPGRFSGRQFSNSRSEMNVSTLELGDSALYLCASSFRGYPYEQYFGPGTRLTVT.

The rearrangement joins TRBV7-9 to TRBJ2-1; 11 bases agree with TRBD2. Trimming removed 4 bases from V and 7 bases from J; junction bases left unmatched: 12. The germline gives CDR1 SEHNR, CDR2 FQNEAQ (reference sequence). The CDR3 contains 17 residues. CDR3: CASSSQNSGRARNEQFF. The CDR3 DNA follows: TGTGCCAGCAGCTCACAGAATAGCGGGAGGGCCAGGAATGAGCAGTTCTTC.

The chain employs TRBV19 and TRBJ2-1, with 7 nucleotides matching TRBD2. Germline V lookup: CDR1 LNHDA, CDR2 SQIVND (reference sequence). The CDR3 runs to 16 residues. V gave up 2 bases and J gave up 2 bases; unmatched junction bases: 6. CDR3 region: CASSISFRGAYNEQFF. CDR3 coding DNA: TGTGCCAGTAGTATAAGTTTCCGGGGGGCCTACAATGAGCAGTTCTTC.

Note on this clone: A junction boundary mismatches the germline segment, possibly from a read error. The CDR3 coding sequence is TGTGCCTGGAGTGCCCAGGGGCCTTCGATCTTC. This translates into CAWSAQGPSIF. This chain joins TRBV30 and TRBJ2-1; weak D call: TRBD1 (6 bases). Germline lookup yields CDR1 GTSNPN and CDR2 SVGIG (reference sequence). The CDR3 sequence is 11 residues long.

The chain joins TRBV30 to TRBJ1-2; D uncertain. The V end was cut by 4 bases, the J end by 6 bases, with 12 bases between. Germline lookup yields CDR1 GTSNPN and CDR2 SVGIG (reference sequence). CDR3 length: 12 residues. The CDR3 reads CAWTDILDGYTF. CDR3 in DNA: TGTGCCTGGACAGACATTCTTGATGGCTACACCTTC.

J is TRBJ1-1 and V is TRBV2; D ambiguous. The germline V gene has CDR1 SNHLY and CDR2 FYNNEI. The CDR3 is 13 amino acids. The V and J ends lost 6 bases and 4 bases respectively, with 12 bases between them. The CDR3 region has the DNA TGTGCCAGCAGCCCGTCTTGGGGCACTGAAGCTTTCTTT. The encoded protein is CASSPSWGTEAFF.

The rearrangement joins TRBV27 to TRBJ1-2; no definite D call. Looked up from germline, CDR1 is MNHEY and CDR2 is SMNVEV (reference sequence). This CDR3 spans 14 amino acids. Trimming took 2 bases from V and 0 from J, leaving 7 bases between them. The CDR3 DNA sequence: TGTGCCAGCAGTTTAACGGCAACTAACTATGGCTACACCTTC. This encodes CASSLTATNYGYTF.

This chain joins TRBV9 and TRBJ2-1; 7 bases map to TRBD2. The length of the CDR3 is 13 residues. Trimming removed 3 bases from V and 7 bases from J; junction bases left unmatched: 4. Germline V gene data show CDR1 as SGDLS and CDR2 as YYNGEE. CDR3 sequence reads: CASSGRERNEQFF. CDR3 in DNA: TGTGCCAGCAGCGGGCGGGAGAGGAATGAGCAGTTCTTC.

J is TRBJ2-7 and V is TRBV5-1, with D perhaps TRBD1 (6 bases). The CDR3 is made up of 12 amino acids. Germline V lookup: CDR1 SGHRS, CDR2 YFSETQ. Trimming left V 4 bases short and J 2 bases short, with 7 bases between. The CDR3: CASSAGAYEQYF. In nucleotides, the CDR3 is TGCGCCAGCAGCGCAGGGGCCTACGAGCAGTACTTC.

The rearrangement uses TRBV29-1 and TRBJ2-7, with D tentatively TRBD1 (6 bases). The CDR3 is 13 residues long. The V gene's germline CDR1 is SQVTM and CDR2 ANQGSEA. V lost 1 base, J lost 3 bases, and 10 bases lay in between. The CDR3 reads CSVEGTEDYEQYF. DNA for the CDR3: TGCAGCGTTGAAGGGACAGAGGACTACGAGCAGTACTTC.

The chain has TRBV27 and TRBJ2-3; no reliable D call. Germline V gene data show CDR1 as MNHEY and CDR2 as SMNVEV (reference sequence). With 7 bases removed from V and 0 bases from J, the gap between germline ends came to 11 bases. CDR3 length: 14 residues. Here the CDR3 reads CASNVDASTDTQYF. Here the CDR3 DNA reads TGTGCCAGCAACGTCGACGCTAGCACAGATACGCAGTATTTT.

This chain links TRBV2 with TRBJ2-3; D remains unclear. V lost 3 bases, J lost 1 base, and 8 bases lay in between. CDR1 and CDR2 from the germline V gene are SNHLY and FYNNEI. The CDR3 runs 14 residues. CDR3 coding DNA: TGTGCCAGCAGTGAGGGTCCGGGCACAGATACGCAGTATTTT. It translates to CASSEGPGTDTQYF.

V gene TRBV4-1 combines with J gene TRBJ2-7; 8 nucleotides agree with TRBD1. Germline values: CDR1 MGHRA, CDR2 YSYEKL. The CDR3 is 17 residues long. V was clipped by 0 bases and J by 2 bases; unmatched bases: 9. For the CDR3, the DNA is TGCGCCAGCAGCCAAGATAGGCGGACAGGGTTACCCTACGAGCAGTACTTC. It specifies CASSQDRRTGLPYEQYF.

The chain is built from TRBV27 and TRBJ1-5; possible D gene TRBD1, 5 bases. CDR1 is MNHEY, CDR2 SMNVEV, per germline (reference sequence). Trimming removed 4 bases from V and 4 bases from J, with 8 bases in between. The CDR3 runs to 13 residues. The CDR3 nucleotides read TGTGCCAGCAGTTATGGGGGGAATCAGCCCCAGCATTTT. Amino acid sequence: CASSYGGNQPQHF.

The V call is TRBV19, the J call TRBJ1-6; D is undetermined. The CDR3 consists of 12 residues. With 7 bases removed from V and 5 bases from J, the gap between germline ends came to 6 bases. CDR1 is LNHDA and CDR2 is SQIVND in the germline V gene (reference sequence). CDR3 sequence reads: CASTGHNSPLHF. Written as DNA, the CDR3 is TGTGCCAGTACGGGTCATAATTCACCCCTCCACTTT.

This sequence joins TRBV19 and TRBJ2-1; 8 nucleotides agree with TRBD1. The CDR3 extends over 13 amino acids. J was trimmed by 10 bases and V by 6 bases; bases with no gene match: 8. CDR1 and CDR2 from the germline V gene are LNHDA and SQIVND (reference sequence). In nucleotides, the CDR3 is TGTGCCAGTAGCCGGACAGGGCCTAACGAGCAGTTCTTC. It translates to CASSRTGPNEQFF. Looking up the rest from reference TRBV19 and TRBJ2-1 gives the full variable domain: DGGITQSPKYLFRKEGQNVTLSCEQNLNHDAMYWYRQDPGQGLRLIYYSQIVNDFQKGDIAEGYSVSREKKESFPLTVTSAQKNPTAFYLCASSRTGPNEQFFGPGTRLTVL.

A single count supports this clone. This rearrangement joins TRBV15 to TRBJ2-3; D possibly matches TRBD1 or TRBD2 (5 bases each). V gave up 7 bases and J gave up 5 bases, with 19 bases separating them. The CDR3 is 15 residues long. CDR1 is LNHNV and CDR2 is YYDKDF in the germline V gene (reference sequence). The CDR3 region is CATTTRTGLLDTQYF. CDR3 bases: TGTGCCACCACCACCCGGACGGGGCTTTTAGATACGCAGTATTTT.

The chain joins TRBV18 to TRBJ2-7; weak D call: TRBD2 (5 bases). This CDR3 is built from 17 residues. Germline CDR1 and CDR2: KGHSH and LQKENI. The ends were cut back, 2 bases at V and 1 base at J, with 18 bases in the middle. For the CDR3, the DNA is TGTGCCAGCTCACCATCTCACGAGGGCGGTGGGTCCTACGAGCAGTACTTC. Its translation: CASSPSHEGGGSYEQYF. The full variable domain, its missing parts supplied by reference TRBV18 and TRBJ2-7, is NAGVMQNPRHLVRRRGQEARLRCSPMKGHSHVYWYRQLPEEGLKFMVYLQKENIIDESGMPKERFSAEFPKEGPSILRIQQVVRGDSAAYFCASSPSHEGGGSYEQYFGPGTRLTVT.

Comment on this clone: Other DNA variants within this sample encode the same CDR3. This chain uses TRBV19 with TRBJ1-1, with unresolved D. V was trimmed by 2 bases and J by 1 base, leaving 5 bases between them. The CDR3 is made up of 13 amino acids. Looked up from germline, CDR1 is LNHDA and CDR2 is SQIVND (reference sequence). CDR3 coding DNA: TGTGCCAGTAGTATAAGCCAGAACACTGAAGCTTTCTTT. Its protein product is CASSISQNTEAFF.

The chain recombines TRBV29-1 with TRBJ2-7; D remains ambiguous. Germline loops: CDR1 SQVTM, CDR2 ANQGSEA. The CDR3 is made up of 10 amino acids. The V and J ends lost 4 bases and 3 bases respectively, with 4 bases between them. The CDR3 is CSVVIYEQYF. CDR3 nucleotide sequence: TGCAGCGTTGTAATCTACGAGCAGTACTTC.